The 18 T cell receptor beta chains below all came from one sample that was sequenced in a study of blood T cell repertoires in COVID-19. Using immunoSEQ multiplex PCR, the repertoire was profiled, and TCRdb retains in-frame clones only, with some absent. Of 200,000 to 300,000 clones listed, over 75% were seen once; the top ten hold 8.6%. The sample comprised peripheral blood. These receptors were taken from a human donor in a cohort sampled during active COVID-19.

CDR3 nucleotides: TGTGCCAACCCCCGGGACAGGGGAGGCCAAGAGACCCAGTACTTC. Its translation: CANPRDRGGQETQYF. The chain carries TRBV21-1 and TRBJ2-5; TRBD1 is taken as the D call from the table, unchecked against the DNA. TRBV21-1 is a listed pseudogene. This CDR3 is 15 amino acids long.

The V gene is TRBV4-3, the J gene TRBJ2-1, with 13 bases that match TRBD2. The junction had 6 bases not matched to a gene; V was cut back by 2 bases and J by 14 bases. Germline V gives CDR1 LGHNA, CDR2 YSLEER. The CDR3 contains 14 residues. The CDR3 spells CASSQRLAGGPKFF. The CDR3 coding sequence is TGCGCCAGCAGCCAACGACTAGCGGGGGGCCCGAAGTTCTTC.

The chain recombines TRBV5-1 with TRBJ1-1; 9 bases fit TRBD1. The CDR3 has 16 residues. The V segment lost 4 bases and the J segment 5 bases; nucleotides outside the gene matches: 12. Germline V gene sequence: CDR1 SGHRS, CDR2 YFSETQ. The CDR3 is CASSKTGQGGGTEAFF. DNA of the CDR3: TGCGCCAGCAGCAAAACGGGACAGGGCGGTGGAACTGAAGCTTTCTTT.

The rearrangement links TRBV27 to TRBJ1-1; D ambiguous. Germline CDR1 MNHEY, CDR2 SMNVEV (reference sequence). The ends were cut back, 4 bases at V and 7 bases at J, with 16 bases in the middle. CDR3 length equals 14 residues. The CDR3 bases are TGTGCCAGCAGTTCGCGGACCGGGGATGGTGAAGCTTTCTTT. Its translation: CASSSRTGDGEAFF.

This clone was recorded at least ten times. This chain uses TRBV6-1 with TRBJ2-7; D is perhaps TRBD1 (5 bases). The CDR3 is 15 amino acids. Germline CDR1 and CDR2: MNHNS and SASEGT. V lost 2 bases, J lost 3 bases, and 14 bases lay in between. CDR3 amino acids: CASSERLGQGYEQYF. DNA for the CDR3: TGTGCCAGCAGTGAAAGGTTGGGCCAGGGCTACGAGCAGTACTTC.

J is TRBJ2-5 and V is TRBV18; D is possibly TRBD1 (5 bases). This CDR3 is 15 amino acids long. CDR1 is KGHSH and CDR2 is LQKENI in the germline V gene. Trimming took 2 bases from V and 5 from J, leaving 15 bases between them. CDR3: CASSPSKGLRETQYF. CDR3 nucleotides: TGTGCCAGCTCACCAAGTAAGGGGTTGAGGGAGACCCAGTACTTC.

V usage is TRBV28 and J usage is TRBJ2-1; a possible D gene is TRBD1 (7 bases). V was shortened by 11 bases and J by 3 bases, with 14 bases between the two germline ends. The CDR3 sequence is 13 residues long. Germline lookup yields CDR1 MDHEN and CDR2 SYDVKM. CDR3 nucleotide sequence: TGTGCCTCCACAGGGGAGGTCTACAATGAGCAGTTCTTC. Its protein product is CASTGEVYNEQFF. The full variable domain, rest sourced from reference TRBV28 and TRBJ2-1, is DVKVTQSSRYLVKRTGEKVFLECVQDMDHENMFWYRQDPGLGLRLIYFSYDVKMKEKGDIPEGYSVSREKKERFSLILESASTNQTSMYLCASTGEVYNEQFFGPGTRLTVL.

CDR3 in amino acids: CASSLGNRGARSEAFF. The CDR3 nucleotides are TGTGCCAGCAGCTTAGGGAACAGGGGGGCAAGGTCTGAAGCTTTCTTT. The chain joins TRBV7-6 to TRBJ1-1; 8 bases line up with TRBD1. Trimming at V came to 1 base and at J to 6 bases, leaving 10 bases not matched to a gene. CDR3 length equals 16 residues. CDR1 is SGHVS, CDR2 FNYEAQ, per germline. The full variable domain, with the rest looked up from reference TRBV7-6 and TRBJ1-1, is GAGVSQSPRYKVTKRGQDVALRCDPISGHVSLYWYRQALGQGPEFLTYFNYEAQQDKSGLPNDRFSAERPEGSISTLTIQRTEQRDSAMYRCASSLGNRGARSEAFFGQGTRLTVV.

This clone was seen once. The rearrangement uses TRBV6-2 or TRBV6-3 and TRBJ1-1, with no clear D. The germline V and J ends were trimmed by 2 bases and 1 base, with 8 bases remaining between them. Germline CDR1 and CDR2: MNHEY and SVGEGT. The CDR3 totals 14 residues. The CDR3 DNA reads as TGTGCCAGCAGTTACACCTCACAGAACACTGAAGCTTTCTTT. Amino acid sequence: CASSYTSQNTEAFF.

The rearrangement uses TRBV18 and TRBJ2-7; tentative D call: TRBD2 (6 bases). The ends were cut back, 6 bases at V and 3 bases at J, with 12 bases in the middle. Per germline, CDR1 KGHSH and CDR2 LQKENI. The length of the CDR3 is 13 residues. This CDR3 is CASSIGGDYEQYF. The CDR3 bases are TGTGCCAGCTCTATCGGCGGGGACTACGAGCAGTACTTC.

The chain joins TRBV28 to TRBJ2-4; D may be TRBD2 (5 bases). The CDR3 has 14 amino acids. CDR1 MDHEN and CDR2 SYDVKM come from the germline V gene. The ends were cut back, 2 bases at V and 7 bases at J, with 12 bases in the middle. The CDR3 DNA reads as TGTGCCAGCAGTTTAGGTGGAGGTGGGAACATTCAGTACTTC. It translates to CASSLGGGGNIQYF.

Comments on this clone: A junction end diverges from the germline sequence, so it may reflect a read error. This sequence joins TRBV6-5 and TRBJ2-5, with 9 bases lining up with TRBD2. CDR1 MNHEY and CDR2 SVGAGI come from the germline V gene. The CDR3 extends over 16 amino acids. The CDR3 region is CASSYGSLAGVEAQYF. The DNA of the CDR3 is TGTGCCAGCAGTTACGGCTCCTTAGCGGGAGTAGAGGCCCAGTACTTC.

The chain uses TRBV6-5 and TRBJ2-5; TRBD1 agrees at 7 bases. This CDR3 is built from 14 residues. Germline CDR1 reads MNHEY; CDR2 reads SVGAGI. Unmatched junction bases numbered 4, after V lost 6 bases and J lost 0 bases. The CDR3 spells CASRPGQYQETQYF. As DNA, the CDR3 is TGTGCCAGCAGACCGGGACAGTACCAAGAGACCCAGTACTTC.

Here the CDR3 DNA reads TGTGCCAGCAGCCGAGCGGGCGGGAGGACTCGAGAGCAGTTCTTC. As protein: CASSRAGGRTREQFF. The chain couples TRBV11-2 to TRBJ2-1; 8 bases align to TRBD2. The germline V gene has CDR1 SGHAT and CDR2 FQNNGV. CDR3 length equals 15 residues. Trimming removed 5 bases from V and 10 bases from J; junction bases left unmatched: 13.

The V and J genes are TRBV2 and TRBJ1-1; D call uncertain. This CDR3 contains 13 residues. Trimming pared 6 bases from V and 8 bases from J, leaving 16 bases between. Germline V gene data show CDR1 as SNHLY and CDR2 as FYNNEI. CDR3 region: CASRKLAGGEAFF. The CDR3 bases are TGTGCCAGCAGGAAACTAGCGGGAGGGGAAGCTTTCTTT.

CDR3 in DNA: TGTGCCAGCAGCCGACAGGGGCTCTTGAACACTGAAGCTTTCTTT. Translated: CASSRQGLLNTEAFF. This sequence joins TRBV5-8 and TRBJ1-1; 8 nucleotides line up with TRBD1. Germline V lookup: CDR1 SGHTS, CDR2 YDEGEE. V shed 4 bases and J 0 bases; nucleotides not matched to a gene: 5. The CDR3 consists of 15 residues.

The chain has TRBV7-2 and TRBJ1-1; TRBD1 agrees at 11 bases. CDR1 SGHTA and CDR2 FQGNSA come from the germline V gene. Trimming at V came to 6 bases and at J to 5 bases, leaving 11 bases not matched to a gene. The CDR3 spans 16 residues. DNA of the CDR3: TGTGCCAGCAGAAGTCCCGGGACAGGGGGATGGACTGAAGCTTTCTTT. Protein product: CASRSPGTGGWTEAFF.

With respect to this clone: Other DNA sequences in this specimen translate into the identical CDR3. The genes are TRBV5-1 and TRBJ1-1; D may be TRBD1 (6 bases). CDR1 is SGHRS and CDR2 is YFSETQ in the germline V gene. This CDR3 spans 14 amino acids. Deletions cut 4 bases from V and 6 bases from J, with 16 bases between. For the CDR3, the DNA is TGCGCCAGCAGCCAACGAACAGGGTACTCTGAAGCTTTCTTT. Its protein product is CASSQRTGYSEAFF.